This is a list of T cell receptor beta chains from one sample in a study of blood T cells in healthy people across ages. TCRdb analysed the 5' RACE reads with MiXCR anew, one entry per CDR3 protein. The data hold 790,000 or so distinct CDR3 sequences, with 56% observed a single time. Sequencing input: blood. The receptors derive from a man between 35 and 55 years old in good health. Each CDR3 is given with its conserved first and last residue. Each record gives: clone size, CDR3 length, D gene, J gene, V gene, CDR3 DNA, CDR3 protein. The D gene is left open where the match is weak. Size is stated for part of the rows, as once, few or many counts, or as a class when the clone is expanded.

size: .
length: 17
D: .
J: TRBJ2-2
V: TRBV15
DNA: TGTGCCACCAGCAGGGACGAAGTTGGTGCGAACACCGGGGAGCTGTTTTTT
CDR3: CATSRDEVGANTGELFF

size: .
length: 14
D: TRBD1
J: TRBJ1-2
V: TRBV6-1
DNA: TGTGCCAGCAGTGGACAGGGTTTCACTTATGGCTACACCTTC
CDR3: CASSGQGFTYGYTF

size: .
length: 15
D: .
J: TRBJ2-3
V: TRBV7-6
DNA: TGTGCCAGCAGCTTAGGGACCGCATCGTCAGATACGCAGTATTTT
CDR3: CASSLGTASSDTQYF

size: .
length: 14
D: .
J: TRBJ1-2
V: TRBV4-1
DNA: TGCGCCAGCAGCCTTGGGGAAGGGAGTGACGGCCACACCTTC
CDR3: CASSLGEGSDGHTF

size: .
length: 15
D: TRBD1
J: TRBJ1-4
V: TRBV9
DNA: TGTGCCAGCAGCGCCGGGACAGGGGATGGTGAAAAACTGTTTTTT
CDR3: CASSAGTGDGEKLFF

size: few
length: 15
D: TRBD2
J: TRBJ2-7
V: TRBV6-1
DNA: TGTGCCAGCAGTGACTCTAGCGGGGGGGCCTACGAGCAGTACTTC
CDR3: CASSDSSGGAYEQYF

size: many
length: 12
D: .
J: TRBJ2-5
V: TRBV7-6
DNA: TGTGCCAGCAGCTCCAGGGGAGAGACCCAGTACTTC
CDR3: CASSSRGETQYF

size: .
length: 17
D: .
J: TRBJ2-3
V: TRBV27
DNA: TGTGCCAGCAGTTCTTCCCGCGATGCGGGGTTCGCAGATACGCAGTATTTT
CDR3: CASSSSRDAGFADTQYF

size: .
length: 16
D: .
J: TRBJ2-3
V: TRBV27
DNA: TGTGCCAGCAGTTTCAGGGGAAGGAACCAAGGAGATACGCAGTATTTT
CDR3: CASSFRGRNQGDTQYF

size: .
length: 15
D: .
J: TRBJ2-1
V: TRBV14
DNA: TGTGCCAGCAGCCAACAAGGGAGGATATACAATGAGCAGTTCTTC
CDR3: CASSQQGRIYNEQFF

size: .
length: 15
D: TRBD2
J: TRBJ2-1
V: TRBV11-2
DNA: TGTGCCAGCAGCTTAGGTAGCGGGATTGGCAATGAGCAGTTCTTC
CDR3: CASSLGSGIGNEQFF

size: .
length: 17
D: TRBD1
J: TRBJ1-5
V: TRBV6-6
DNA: TGTGCCAGCAGTTACCTAGGACGGGACAGAAGCAATCAGCCCCAGCATTTT
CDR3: CASSYLGRDRSNQPQHF

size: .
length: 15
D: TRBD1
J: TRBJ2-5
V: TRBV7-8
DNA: TGTGCCAGCAGCTTAAATCAGGGGGTAGCGGAGACCCAGTACTTC
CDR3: CASSLNQGVAETQYF

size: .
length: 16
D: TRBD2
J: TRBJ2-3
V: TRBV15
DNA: TGTGCCACCAGCAGGAGAGCGGGAGGGTGGGCAGATACGCAGTATTTT
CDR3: CATSRRAGGWADTQYF

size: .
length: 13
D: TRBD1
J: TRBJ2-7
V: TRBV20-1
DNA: TGCAGTGCTAAGGGGACAGTGACCCACGAGCAGTACTTC
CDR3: CSAKGTVTHEQYF

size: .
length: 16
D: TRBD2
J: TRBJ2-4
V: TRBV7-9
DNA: TGTGCCAGCAGCGCCGTTCAACTAGCGGTTAAAAACATTCAGTACTTC
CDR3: CASSAVQLAVKNIQYF

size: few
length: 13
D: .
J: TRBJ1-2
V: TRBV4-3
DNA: TGCGCCAGCAGCCAAGATATTGGGGCTGGGGGGACCTTC
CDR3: CASSQDIGAGGTF

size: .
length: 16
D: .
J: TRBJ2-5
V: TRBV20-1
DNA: TGCAGTGCAACACCAGGGGCGAGAACCTGGGAAGAGACCCAGTACTTC
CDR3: CSATPGARTWEETQYF

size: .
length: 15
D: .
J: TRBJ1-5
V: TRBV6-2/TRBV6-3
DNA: TGTGCCAGCAGTTACTCGACGGCCAGGGCACAGCCCCAGCATTTT
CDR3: CASSYSTARAQPQHF

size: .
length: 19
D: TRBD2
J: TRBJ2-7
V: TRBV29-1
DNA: TGCAGCGTTCCTCGACCCCGACTAGCGGTAGTCTCCTCCTACAATGAGCAGTACTTC
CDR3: CSVPRPRLAVVSSYNEQYF

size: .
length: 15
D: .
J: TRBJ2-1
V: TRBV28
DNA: TGTGCCAGCACCATTCCCAGGGGTCAGGACAATGAGCAGTTCTTC
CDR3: CASTIPRGQDNEQFF

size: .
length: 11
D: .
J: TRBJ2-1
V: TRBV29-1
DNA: TGCAGCGGGCGTTGGGGCAATGAGCAGTTCTTC
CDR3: CSGRWGNEQFF

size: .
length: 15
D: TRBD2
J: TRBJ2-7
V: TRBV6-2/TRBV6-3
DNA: TGTACCGGCAGTTACTCGACAGCGGGAGGAGGCGAGCAGTACTTC
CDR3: CTGSYSTAGGGEQYF

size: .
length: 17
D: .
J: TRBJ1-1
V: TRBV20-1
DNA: TGCAGTGCCAGATTGGGAAGGGGGATGAGCAGGAACACTGAAGCTTTCTTT
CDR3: CSARLGRGMSRNTEAFF

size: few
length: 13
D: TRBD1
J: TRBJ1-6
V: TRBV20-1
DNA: TGCAGTGCTGGACAGGGTGATGATTCACCCCTCCACTTT
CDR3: CSAGQGDDSPLHF

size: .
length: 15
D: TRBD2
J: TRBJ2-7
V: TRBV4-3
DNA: TGCGCCAGCAGCCACCTAGCGGGAGGCCCCTACGAGCAGTACTTC
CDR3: CASSHLAGGPYEQYF

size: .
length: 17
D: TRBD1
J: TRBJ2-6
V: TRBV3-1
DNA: TGTGCCAGCAGCCTCCGGGACAGCCCAGGGGGGGCCAACGTCCTGACTTTC
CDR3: CASSLRDSPGGANVLTF

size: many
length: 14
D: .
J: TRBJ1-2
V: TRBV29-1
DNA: TGCAGCGTTGAAGTCGGGGGCGGAGATAGAGGCTACACCTTC
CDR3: CSVEVGGGDRGYTF

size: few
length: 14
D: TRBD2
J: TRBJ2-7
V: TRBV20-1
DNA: TGCAGTGCTTCTCCTAGCGGGAGCTACTACGAGCAGTACTTC
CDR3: CSASPSGSYYEQYF

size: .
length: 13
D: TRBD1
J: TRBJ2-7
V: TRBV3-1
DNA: TGTGCCAGCTGCACGGGACAGGGTAACGAGCAGTACTTC
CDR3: CASCTGQGNEQYF